A single sample gave rise to the 7 T cell receptor beta chains below, sequenced in a study of CXCR3-negative and CXCR3-positive naive CD8 T cells. Study conclusions and caveats: The TRB CDR3s that CXCR3-positive naive cells carried were more hydrophobic than those of CXCR3-negative naive cells.

The antigens for these receptors are not known. Through 5' RACE with UMI labels, the TRB cDNA libraries were prepared. One entry per CDR3 protein, without DNA, is what TCRdb gives after re-calling the 5' RACE reads. With around 140,000 distinct CDR3 sequences in the sample, the ten largest clones hold 0.4% to 0.45%. The sample was naive CXCR3+ CD8+ T cells from blood. The sample's subset: CD45RO-CCR7+CD27+CD95- naive CD8+ T cells expressing CXCR3 (TNR3+). These TCRs come from a human donor in good health. Some clones in this sample may be carry-over from other donors' samples.

The chain employs TRBV28 and TRBJ1-1; checking the TCRdb D call of TRBD1 is not possible without DNA. Germline assignment: CDR1 MDHEN and CDR2 SYDVKM. This CDR3 spans 14 amino acids. The CDR3 sequence: CASSFFGGNTEAFF.

The chain uses TRBV7-2 and TRBJ2-2. Germline CDR1 is SGHTA and CDR2 is FQGNSA. The CDR3 extends over 14 amino acids. This CDR3 reads CASSLDSVGRELFF.

V is TRBV28 and J is TRBJ1-6. The germline CDR1 and CDR2 sequences are MDHEN and SYDVKM. The CDR3 spans 14 residues. CDR3 sequence: CASNELSYSSPLHF. The full variable domain, its missing parts supplied by reference TRBV28 and TRBJ1-6, is DVKVTQSSRYLVKRTGEKVFLECVQDMDHENMFWYRQDPGLGLRLIYFSYDVKMKEKGDIPEGYSVSREKKERFSLILESASTNQTSMYLCASNELSYSSPLHFGNGTRLTVT.

This rearrangement joins TRBV20-1 to TRBJ1-4. The CDR3 loop spans 15 amino acids. Germline V gene sequence: CDR1 DFQATT, CDR2 SNEGSKA (reference sequence). The CDR3: CSARTVRETNEKLFF.

The V gene is TRBV5-1, the J gene TRBJ1-1; TCRdb's D call of TRBD1 is untestable without DNA. The V gene's germline CDR1 is SGHRS and CDR2 YFSETQ. The CDR3 is made up of 13 amino acids. CDR3 sequence reads: CAIPGAPDTEAFF.

The chain has TRBV25-1 and TRBJ2-7; TCRdb outputs TRBD1, but without DNA this stays unchecked. The germline V gene encodes CDR1 MGHDK and CDR2 SYGVNS. The CDR3 runs to 11 residues. CDR3 sequence reads: CAVSRGYEQYF.

The CDR3 protein is CASSYSESGAHEQYF. The gene calls are TRBV6-2 or TRBV6-3 and TRBJ2-7. Germline loops: CDR1 MNHEY, CDR2 SVGEGT. CDR3 size: 15 residues.